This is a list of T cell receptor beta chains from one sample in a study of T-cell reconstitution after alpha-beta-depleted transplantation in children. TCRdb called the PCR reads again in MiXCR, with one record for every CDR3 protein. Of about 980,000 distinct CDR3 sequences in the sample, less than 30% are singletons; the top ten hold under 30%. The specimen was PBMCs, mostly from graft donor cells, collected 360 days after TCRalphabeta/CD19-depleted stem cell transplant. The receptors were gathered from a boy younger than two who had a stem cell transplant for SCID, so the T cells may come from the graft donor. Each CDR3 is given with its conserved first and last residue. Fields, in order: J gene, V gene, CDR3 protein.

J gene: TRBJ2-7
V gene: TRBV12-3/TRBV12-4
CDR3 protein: CASSFGQVYEQYF

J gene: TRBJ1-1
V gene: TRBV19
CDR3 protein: CASSNGANTEAFF

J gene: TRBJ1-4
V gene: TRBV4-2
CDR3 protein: CASSPGQGGQEKLFF

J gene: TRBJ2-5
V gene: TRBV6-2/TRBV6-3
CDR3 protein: CASSLGVPAETQYF

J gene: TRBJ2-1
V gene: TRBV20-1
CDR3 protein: CSADGQGKTYNEQFF

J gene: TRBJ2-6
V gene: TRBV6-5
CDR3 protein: CASSYGVLTGANVLTF

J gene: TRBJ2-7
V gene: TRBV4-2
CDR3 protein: CASSQVPGQGYEQYF

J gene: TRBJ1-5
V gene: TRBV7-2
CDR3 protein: CASSPAWGNQPQHF

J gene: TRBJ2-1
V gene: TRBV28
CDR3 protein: CASRPGGFERNEQFF

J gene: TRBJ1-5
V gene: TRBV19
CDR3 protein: CASSIKQANQPQHF

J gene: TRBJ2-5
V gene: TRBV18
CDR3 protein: CASSPPGTALETQYF

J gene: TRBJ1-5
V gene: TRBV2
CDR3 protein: CASSDRRNQPQHF

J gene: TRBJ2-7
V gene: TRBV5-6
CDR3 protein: CASSWGQGDDEQYF

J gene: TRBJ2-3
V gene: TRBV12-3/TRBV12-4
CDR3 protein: CTSSFFPERTSGGTDTQYF

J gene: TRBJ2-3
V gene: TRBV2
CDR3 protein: CARLAGGQFGTQYF

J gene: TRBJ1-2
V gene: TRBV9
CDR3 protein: CASSLSPTGAAYGYTF

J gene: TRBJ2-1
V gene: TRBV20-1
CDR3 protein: CSARDDGGGRYNEQFF

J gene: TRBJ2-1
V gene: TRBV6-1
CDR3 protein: CASSGLAGISYNEQFF

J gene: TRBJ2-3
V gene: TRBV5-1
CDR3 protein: CASSSASTVDTQYF

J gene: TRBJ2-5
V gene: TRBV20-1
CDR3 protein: CSANIQETQYF

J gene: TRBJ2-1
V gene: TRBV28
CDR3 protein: CASSFGPQTGGQFF

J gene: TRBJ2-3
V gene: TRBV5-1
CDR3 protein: CASSPIGTDTQYF

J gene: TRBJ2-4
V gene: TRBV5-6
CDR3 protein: CASSLLGTGKNIQYF

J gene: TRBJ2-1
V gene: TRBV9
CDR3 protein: CASSAKGSYNEQFF

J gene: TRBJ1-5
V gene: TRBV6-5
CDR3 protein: CASSYSTGSNQPQHF

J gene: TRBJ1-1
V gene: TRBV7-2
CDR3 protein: CASSFSPGQSEAFF

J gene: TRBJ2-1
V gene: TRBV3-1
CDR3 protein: CASTPHGQVSYNEQFF

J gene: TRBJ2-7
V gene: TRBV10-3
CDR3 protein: CAISGQGAFYEQYF

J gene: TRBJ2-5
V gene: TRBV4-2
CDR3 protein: CASSQDKGAGLEETQYF

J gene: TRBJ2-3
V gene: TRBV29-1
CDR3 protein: CSVDGGGWSADTQYF

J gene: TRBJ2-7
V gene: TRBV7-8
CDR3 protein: CASSLAWTSGTYEQYF

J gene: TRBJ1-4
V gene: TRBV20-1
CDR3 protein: CSASRPPGPFNEKLFF

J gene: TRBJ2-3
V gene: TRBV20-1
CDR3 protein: CSARVFGWHTDTQYF

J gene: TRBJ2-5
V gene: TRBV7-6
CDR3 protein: CASSSPPQETQYF

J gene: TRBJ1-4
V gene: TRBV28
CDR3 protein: CASSPWARDEGEKLFF

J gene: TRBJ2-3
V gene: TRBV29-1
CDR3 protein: CSVEDPGEPGPSTDTQYF

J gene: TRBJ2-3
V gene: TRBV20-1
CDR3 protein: CSARRRDTQYF

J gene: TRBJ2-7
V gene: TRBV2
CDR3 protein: CASQAETLYEQYF

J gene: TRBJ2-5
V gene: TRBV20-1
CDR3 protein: CTLQGPGGETQYF

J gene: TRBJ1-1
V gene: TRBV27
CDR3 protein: CASSPGQTVAFF

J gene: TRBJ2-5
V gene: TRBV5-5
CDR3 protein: CASSFGRGRGSTPETQYF

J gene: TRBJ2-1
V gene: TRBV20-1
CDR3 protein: CSARDGAGASYNEQFF

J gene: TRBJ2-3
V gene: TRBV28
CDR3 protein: CASNAGGTQYF

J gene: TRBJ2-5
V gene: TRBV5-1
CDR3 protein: CASSLTDVETQYF

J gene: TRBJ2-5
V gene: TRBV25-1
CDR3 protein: CASSEGGRETQYF

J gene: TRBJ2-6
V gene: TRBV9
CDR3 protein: CASSVGWANVLTF

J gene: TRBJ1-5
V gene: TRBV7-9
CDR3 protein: CASSWDGTQNQPQHF

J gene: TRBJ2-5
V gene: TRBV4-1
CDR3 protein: CASSQARQGKETQYF